This T cell receptor (beta chain) derives from a study of siplizumab effects on memory and regulatory T cells. V lost 6 bases and J 2 bases, leaving 8 bases between the germline ends. From germline, CDR1 is MNHEY and CDR2 SMNVEV (reference sequence). The CDR3 is 12 residues long. TCRdb keeps only in-frame clones here, not all; method: immunoSEQ multiplex PCR. This sample yields some 56,000 clones, of which around 97% are seen a single time; roughly 0.99% belongs to the top ten. The clonotype was recovered from a human donor in good health. The sample was naive CD8+ T cells sorted from blood. The chain carries TRBV27 and TRBJ2-7; D remains unclear. In DNA, the CDR3 is TGTGCCAGCAGCAGCAGTCCCTACGAGCAGTACTTC. It specifies CASSSSPYEQYF.